This TCR beta chain was obtained from a study of cytomegalovirus exposure and HLA in healthy donors. Study summary: Both the 95 to 150 validation repertoires and the approximately 700 first-cohort repertoires used the same platform, as reported by a later analysis. Findings and limits, study-wide: Despite most TCR sequences being rare, some public TCRs occurred in many donors.

TCRdb's table, derived via immunoSEQ multiplex PCR, lists solely in-frame clones and lacks some. The sample shows approximately 150,000 clones, roughly 87% of them seen only once. Note on this clone: Its antigen is still unknown.

The sample taken for sequencing was PBMCs. The clonotype originates from a man aged 18 to 29 in good health and CMV-seropositive.

The CDR3 here is CASSLQGQGAYEQYF. In nucleotides, the CDR3 is TGTGCCAGCAGCTTGCAGGGACAGGGGGCTTACGAGCAGTACTTC. This rearrangement joins TRBV5-6 to TRBJ2-7; 12 nucleotides align to TRBD1. With 1 base clipped from V and 4 bases from J, the junction kept 3 bases outside the gene matches. CDR1 is SGHDT and CDR2 is YYEEEE in the germline V gene. The CDR3 sequence is 15 residues long.